This is a list of T cell receptor beta chains from one sample in a study of T cell responses to AZD1222 COVID-19 vaccine. TCRdb's copy holds only in-frame clones and misses some; the assay was immunoSEQ multiplex PCR. The repertoire holds under 70,000 clones, with approximately 88% as singletons. Specimen: peripheral blood, collected on day 0 of AZD1222 vaccination. These receptors all stem from an adult in good health. CDR3s include the opening cysteine and the closing phenylalanine or tryptophan. Each record gives: D gene, V gene, clone size, J gene, CDR3 protein, CDR3 DNA. The D gene is left open where the match is weak. Some rows have no size entry. The others give once, few or many, or a class for an expanded clone.

>-|TRBV6-5|-|TRBJ1-1
CASTRDTNTEAFF
TGTGCCAGCACCCGAGACACAAACACTGAAGCTTTCTTT
>-|TRBV19|-|TRBJ1-4
CASTLRGRTNEKLFF
TGTGCCAGTACTCTTCGGGGACGGACTAATGAAAAACTGTTTTTT
>-|TRBV6-5|-|TRBJ1-1
CASSYGGLNTEAFF
TGTGCCAGCAGTTACGGCGGACTGAACACTGAAGCTTTCTTT
>-|TRBV4-2|few|TRBJ1-6
CASSRDFRNSPLHF
TGTGCCAGCAGCCGGGATTTCAGAAATTCACCCCTCCACTTT
>-|TRBV10-3|-|TRBJ2-1
CAISEVRDSYNEQFF
TGTGCCATCAGTGAGGTGAGGGACTCCTACAATGAGCAGTTCTTC
>-|TRBV5-1|-|TRBJ1-1
CASSLAPPANTEAFF
TGCGCCAGCAGCTTGGCTCCCCCCGCCAACACTGAAGCTTTCTTT
>-|TRBV28|few|TRBJ2-1
CASRAPGPNEQFF
TGTGCCAGCAGGGCGCCGGGTCCCAATGAGCAGTTCTTC
>-|TRBV18|-|TRBJ2-7
CASSPGYYEQYF
TGTGCCAGCTCACCAGGGTACTACGAGCAGTACTTC
>-|TRBV12-3/TRBV12-4|-|TRBJ2-1
CASSGQGEQFF
TGTGCCAGCAGTGGGCAGGGTGAGCAGTTCTTC
>-|TRBV18|-|TRBJ1-3
CASSATPSGNTIYF
TGTGCCAGCTCGGCCACACCCTCTGGAAACACCATATATTTT
>-|TRBV7-2|-|TRBJ1-6
CASSFRRDVYENSPLHF
TGTGCCAGCAGCTTTAGGAGGGACGTTTACGAGAATTCACCCCTCCACTTT
>TRBD2|TRBV7-2|-|TRBJ2-7
CASSLVGGRGSSEQYF
TGTGCCAGCAGCTTAGTCGGTGGGAGGGGTAGTAGCGAGCAGTACTTC
>-|TRBV18|-|TRBJ2-1
CASSPDDGGEQFF
TGTGCCAGCTCACCCGATGATGGGGGTGAGCAGTTCTTC
>TRBD2|TRBV27|-|TRBJ2-7
CASSALAGSDRRYF
TGTGCCAGCAGTGCACTAGCGGGGTCTGATCGTCGGTACTTC
>-|TRBV19|-|TRBJ2-1
CASKGPISYNEQFF
TGTGCCAGTAAGGGCCCCATCTCCTACAATGAGCAGTTCTTC
>-|TRBV10-3|-|TRBJ1-1
CAISETDLNTEAFF
TGTGCCATCAGTGAGACGGATCTGAACACTGAAGCTTTCTTT
>-|TRBV6-2/TRBV6-3|-|TRBJ1-2
CASSSMGFDGYTF
TGTGCCAGCAGTTCGATGGGGTTCGATGGCTACACCTTC
>-|TRBV5-1|-|TRBJ2-7
CASSSGLAFYEQYF
TGCGCCAGCAGCTCAGGGCTAGCGTTCTACGAGCAGTACTTC
>TRBD1|TRBV5-4|-|TRBJ2-3
CASSAQGVADTQYF
TGTGCCAGCAGCGCACAGGGGGTCGCAGATACGCAGTATTTT
>-|TRBV7-2|few|TRBJ1-3
CASSRDRSSGNTIYF
TGTGCCAGCAGCCGCGACAGGAGCTCTGGAAACACCATATATTTT
>TRBD1|TRBV18|-|TRBJ1-5
CASSLDRGTQPQHF
TGTGCCAGCTCACTAGACAGGGGCACTCAGCCCCAGCATTTT
>-|TRBV27|-|TRBJ2-3
CASSYLGGEGTGTDTQYF
TGTGCCAGCAGTTACCTCGGCGGGGAAGGGACGGGCACAGATACGCAGTATTTT
>TRBD2|TRBV5-1|once|TRBJ2-3
CASTFVGRAGTDTQYF
TGCGCCAGTACCTTTGTAGGGAGGGCCGGCACAGATACGCAGTATTTT
>-|TRBV5-4|once|TRBJ1-4
CASSLGRAEDNEKLFF
TGTGCCAGCAGCTTGGGGAGGGCCGAAGACAATGAAAAACTGTTTTTT
>TRBD1|TRBV30|-|TRBJ1-2
CAWSRDSLSYGYTF
TGTGCCTGGAGTAGGGACAGTTTATCATATGGCTACACCTTC
>TRBD2|TRBV7-2|-|TRBJ2-7
CASSLGTSGNYEQYF
TGTGCCAGCAGCTTAGGGACTAGCGGGAACTACGAGCAGTACTTC
>TRBD2|TRBV5-1|-|TRBJ2-7
CASSAMGLAQYEQYF
TGCGCCAGCAGTGCCATGGGACTAGCTCAATACGAGCAGTACTTC
>TRBD1|TRBV6-2/TRBV6-3|-|TRBJ2-5
CASSYSGTDQETQYF
TGTGCCAGCAGTTACTCTGGGACAGATCAAGAGACCCAGTACTTC
>-|TRBV7-9|-|TRBJ1-4
CASSVGTPGEKLFF
TGTGCCAGCAGCGTAGGGACACCTGGTGAAAAACTGTTTTTT
>TRBD1|TRBV19|few|TRBJ2-2
CASSTIWTGRTGELFF
TGTGCCAGTAGTACTATCTGGACAGGGAGAACCGGGGAGCTGTTTTTT
>-|TRBV7-3|once|TRBJ1-1
CASSLYGQGNTEAFF
TGTGCCAGCAGCTTATACGGGCAGGGGAACACTGAAGCTTTCTTT
>-|TRBV6-4|-|TRBJ1-2
CASSPGLANYGYTF
TGTGCCAGCAGTCCAGGCTTAGCTAACTATGGCTACACCTTC
>-|TRBV15|-|TRBJ1-2
CATSRDRGGNYGYTF
TGTGCCACCAGCAGAGATCGGGGGGGCAACTATGGCTACACCTTC
>-|TRBV12-3/TRBV12-4|-|TRBJ2-7
CASSLRGYEQYF
TGTGCCAGCAGTTTAAGGGGATACGAGCAGTACTTC
>-|TRBV7-2|-|TRBJ1-1
CASSLGPANTEAFF
TGTGCCAGCAGCTTGGGACCCGCGAACACTGAAGCTTTCTTT
>-|TRBV29-1|once|TRBJ1-1
CSVVPLEAFF
TGCAGCGTTGTCCCGCTTGAAGCTTTCTTT
>-|TRBV24-1|once|TRBJ2-2
CATGGVRGTTGELFF
TGTGCCACCGGGGGGGTTAGGGGGACCACCGGGGAGCTGTTTTTT
>-|TRBV19|-|TRBJ2-1
CASTPEDYSYNEQFF
TGTGCCAGTACCCCTGAAGACTACTCCTACAATGAGCAGTTCTTC
>-|TRBV7-2|once|TRBJ1-3
CASSPRHLLSGNTIYF
TGTGCCAGCAGCCCACGACACCTACTCTCTGGAAACACCATATATTTT
>-|TRBV7-9|once|TRBJ2-4
CASSPRDSGRLAKNIQYF
TGTGCCAGCAGCCCCCGGGACTCCGGAAGGCTAGCCAAAAACATTCAGTACTTC
>-|TRBV29-1|-|TRBJ1-2
CSVPSPGGNYGYTF
TGCAGCGTACCCTCACCGGGGGGAAACTATGGCTACACCTTC
>TRBD2|TRBV13|-|TRBJ2-7
CASSPMGTSGSYEQYF
TGTGCCAGCAGCCCAATGGGGACTAGCGGCTCCTACGAGCAGTACTTC
>TRBD2|TRBV7-2|-|TRBJ2-1
CASSTSQLAGGPGEQFF
TGTGCCAGCAGCACCTCACAACTAGCGGGAGGGCCCGGTGAGCAGTTCTTC
>-|TRBV19|-|TRBJ1-1
CASTEDRRPNTEAFF
TGTGCCAGTACCGAGGACCGCCGACCGAACACTGAAGCTTTCTTT
>-|TRBV7-2|-|TRBJ2-3
CASSPPDTDTQYF
TGTGCCAGCAGCCCCCCTGACACAGATACGCAGTATTTT